The present T cell receptor (beta chain) was sequenced within a study of identical twins. Overall study findings and caveats: For zero-insertion analyses, partial confounding could come from invariant MAIT and iNKT cells. Fewer insertions marked abundant cord blood beta clonotypes; young adult naive trended weakly, memory not at all.

V shed 5 bases and J shed 3 bases, with 16 bases lying between them. This CDR3 spans 15 amino acids. The germline gives CDR1 LGHNA, CDR2 YNFKEQ. Carrying unique molecular identifiers, the cDNA also gained a universal primer site through template switching. MiXCR, run by TCRdb on the 5' RACE reads, gives a single entry per CDR3 protein. The sample has about 330,000 distinct CDR3 sequences, over 9% seen once. Everyone who donated was a healthy Caucasian. This clonotype has at least ten counts. Its specificity is unknown. These sequences were also reported in another study, on yellow fever vaccine responses in identical twins.

This TCR was sampled from a young woman in good health. The J gene is TRBJ1-1, the V gene TRBV4-2, with D perhaps matching TRBD1 (6 bases). Source material: CD8+ T cells sorted from blood. The CDR3 sequence: CASSERTVEDTEAFF. In DNA, the CDR3 is TGTGCCAGCAGCGAACGGACAGTTGAGGACACTGAAGCTTTCTTT.